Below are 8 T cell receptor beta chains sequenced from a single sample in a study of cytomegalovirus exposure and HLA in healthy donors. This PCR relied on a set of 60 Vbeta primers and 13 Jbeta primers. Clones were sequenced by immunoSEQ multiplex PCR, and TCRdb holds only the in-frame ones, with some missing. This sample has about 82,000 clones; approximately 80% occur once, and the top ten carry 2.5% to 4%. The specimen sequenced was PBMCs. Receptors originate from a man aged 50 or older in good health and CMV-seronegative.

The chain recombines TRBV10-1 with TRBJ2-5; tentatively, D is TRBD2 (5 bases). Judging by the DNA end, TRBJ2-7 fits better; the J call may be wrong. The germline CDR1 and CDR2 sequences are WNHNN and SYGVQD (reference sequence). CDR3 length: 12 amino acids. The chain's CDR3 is CASSAGDYEQYF. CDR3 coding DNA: TGCGCCAGCAGTGCCGGGGACTACGAGCAGTACTTC.

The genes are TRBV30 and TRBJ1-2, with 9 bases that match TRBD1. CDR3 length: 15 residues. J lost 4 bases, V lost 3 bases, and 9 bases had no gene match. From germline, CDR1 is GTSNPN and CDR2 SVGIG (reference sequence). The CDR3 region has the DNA TGTGCCTGGAGAGAAACAGGGGGCGGTAGCTATGGCTACACCTTC. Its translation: CAWRETGGGSYGYTF.

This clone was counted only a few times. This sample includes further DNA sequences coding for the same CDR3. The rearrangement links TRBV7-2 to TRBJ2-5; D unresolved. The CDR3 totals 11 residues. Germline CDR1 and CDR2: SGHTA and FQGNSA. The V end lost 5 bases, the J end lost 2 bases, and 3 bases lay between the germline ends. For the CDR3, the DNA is TGTGCCAGCAGCCCTCAAGAGACCCAGTACTTC. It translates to CASSPQETQYF.

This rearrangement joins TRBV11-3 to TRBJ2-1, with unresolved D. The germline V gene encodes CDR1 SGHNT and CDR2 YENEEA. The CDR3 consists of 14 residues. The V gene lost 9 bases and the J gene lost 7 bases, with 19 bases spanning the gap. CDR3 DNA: TGTGCCAGTGGCTTTATGATGCAGATAAATGAGCAGTTCTTC. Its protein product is CASGFMMQINEQFF. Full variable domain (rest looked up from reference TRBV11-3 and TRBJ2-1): EAGVVQSPRYKIIEKKQPVAFWCNPISGHNTLYWYLQNLGQGPELLIRYENEEAVDDSQLPKDRFSAERLKGVDSTLKIQPAELGDSAVYLCASGFMMQINEQFFGPGTRLTVL.

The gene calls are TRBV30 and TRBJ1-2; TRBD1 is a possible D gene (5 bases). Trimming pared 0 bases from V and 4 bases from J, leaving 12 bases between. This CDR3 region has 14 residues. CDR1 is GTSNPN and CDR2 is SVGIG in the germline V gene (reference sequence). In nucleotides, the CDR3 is TGTGCCTGGAGTGTTCTGGGGGGTCTCTATGGCTACACCTTC. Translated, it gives CAWSVLGGLYGYTF.

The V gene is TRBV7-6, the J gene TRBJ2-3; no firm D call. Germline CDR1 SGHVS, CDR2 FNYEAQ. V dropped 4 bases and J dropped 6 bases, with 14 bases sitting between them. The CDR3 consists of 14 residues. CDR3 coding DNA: TGTGCCAGCAGCTCACCTAGTAATCTCGATACGCAGTATTTT. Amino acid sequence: CASSSPSNLDTQYF.

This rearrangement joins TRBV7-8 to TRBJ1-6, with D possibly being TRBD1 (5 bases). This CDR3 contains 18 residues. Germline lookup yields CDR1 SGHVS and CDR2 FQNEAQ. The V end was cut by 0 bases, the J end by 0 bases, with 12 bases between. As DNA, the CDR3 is TGTGCCAGCAGCTTAGCCGGACAAGCTAGCTCCTATAATTCACCCCTCCACTTT. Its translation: CASSLAGQASSYNSPLHF. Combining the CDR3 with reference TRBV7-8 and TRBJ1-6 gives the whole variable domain GAGVSQSPRYKVAKRGQDVALRCDPISGHVSLFWYQQALGQGPEFLTYFQNEAQLDKSGLPSDRFFAERPEGSVSTLKIQRTQQEDSAVYLCASSLAGQASSYNSPLHFGNGTRLTVT.

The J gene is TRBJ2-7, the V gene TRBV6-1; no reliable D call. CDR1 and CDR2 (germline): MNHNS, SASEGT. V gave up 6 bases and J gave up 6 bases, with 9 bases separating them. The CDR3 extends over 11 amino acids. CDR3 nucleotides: TGTGCCAGCAGCACCCTCGGCGAGCAGTACTTC. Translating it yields CASSTLGEQYF.